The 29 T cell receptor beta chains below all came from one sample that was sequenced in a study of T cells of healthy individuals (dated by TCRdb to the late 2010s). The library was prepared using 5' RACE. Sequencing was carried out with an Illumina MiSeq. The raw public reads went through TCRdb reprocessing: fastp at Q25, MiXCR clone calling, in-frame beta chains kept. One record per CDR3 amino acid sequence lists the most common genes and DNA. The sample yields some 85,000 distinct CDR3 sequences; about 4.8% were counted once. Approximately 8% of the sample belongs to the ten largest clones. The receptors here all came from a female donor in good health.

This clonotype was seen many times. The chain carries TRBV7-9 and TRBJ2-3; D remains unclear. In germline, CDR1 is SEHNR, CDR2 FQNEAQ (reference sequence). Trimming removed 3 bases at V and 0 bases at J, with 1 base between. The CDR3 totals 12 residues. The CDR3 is CASSFSTDTQYF. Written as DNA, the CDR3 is TGTGCCAGCAGCTTCAGCACAGATACGCAGTATTTT.

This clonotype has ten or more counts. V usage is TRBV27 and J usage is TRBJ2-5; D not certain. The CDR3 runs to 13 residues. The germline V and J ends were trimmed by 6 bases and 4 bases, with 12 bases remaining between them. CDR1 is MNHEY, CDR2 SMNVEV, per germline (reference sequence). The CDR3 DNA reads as TGTGCCAGCAGCTTCCAGGTAGGAGAGACCCAGTACTTC. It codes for CASSFQVGETQYF.

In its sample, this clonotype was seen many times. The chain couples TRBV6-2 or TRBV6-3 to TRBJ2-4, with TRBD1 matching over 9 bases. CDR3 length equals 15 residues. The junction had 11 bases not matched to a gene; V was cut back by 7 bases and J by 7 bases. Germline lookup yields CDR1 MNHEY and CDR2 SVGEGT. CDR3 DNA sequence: TGTGCCAGCATTCCCGCGGGACAGGGAACGAACATTCAGTACTTC. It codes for CASIPAGQGTNIQYF.

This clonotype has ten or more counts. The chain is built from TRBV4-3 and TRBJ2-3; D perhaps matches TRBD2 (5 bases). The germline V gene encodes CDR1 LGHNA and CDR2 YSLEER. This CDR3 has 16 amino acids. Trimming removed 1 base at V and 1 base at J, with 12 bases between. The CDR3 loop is CASSQVPRGRTDTQYF. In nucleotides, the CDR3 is TGCGCCAGCAGCCAAGTTCCTCGCGGGCGCACAGATACGCAGTATTTT.

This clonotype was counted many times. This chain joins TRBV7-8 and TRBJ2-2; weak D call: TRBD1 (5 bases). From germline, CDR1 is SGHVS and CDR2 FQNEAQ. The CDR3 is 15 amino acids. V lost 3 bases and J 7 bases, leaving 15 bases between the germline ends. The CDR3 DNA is TGTGCCAGCAGCTTGGACAATTCGGCTGGCGGGGAGCTGTTTTTT. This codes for CASSLDNSAGGELFF.

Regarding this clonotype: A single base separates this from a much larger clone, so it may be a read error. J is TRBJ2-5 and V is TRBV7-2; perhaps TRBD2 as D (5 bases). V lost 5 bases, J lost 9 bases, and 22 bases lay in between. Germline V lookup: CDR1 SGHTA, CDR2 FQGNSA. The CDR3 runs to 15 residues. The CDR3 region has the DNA TGTGCCAGCAGCCCGCCCTGGACTCTCACGGCGGCCCAGTACTTC. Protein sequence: CASSPPWTLTAAQYF.

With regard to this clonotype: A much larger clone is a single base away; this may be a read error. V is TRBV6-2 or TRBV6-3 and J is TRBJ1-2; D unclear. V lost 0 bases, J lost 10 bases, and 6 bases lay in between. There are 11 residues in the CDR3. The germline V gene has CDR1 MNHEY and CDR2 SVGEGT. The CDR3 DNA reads TGTGCCAGCAGTTACTCCAGGCTCTACACCTTC. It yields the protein CASSYSRLYTF.

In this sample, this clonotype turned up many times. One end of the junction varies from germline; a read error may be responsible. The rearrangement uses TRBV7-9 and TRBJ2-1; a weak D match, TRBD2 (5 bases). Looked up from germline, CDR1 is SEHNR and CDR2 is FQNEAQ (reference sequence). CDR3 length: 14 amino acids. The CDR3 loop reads CASSLEGVATEPFF. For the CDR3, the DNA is TGTGCCAGCAGCTTAGAGGGAGTTGCAACCGAGCCGTTCTTC.

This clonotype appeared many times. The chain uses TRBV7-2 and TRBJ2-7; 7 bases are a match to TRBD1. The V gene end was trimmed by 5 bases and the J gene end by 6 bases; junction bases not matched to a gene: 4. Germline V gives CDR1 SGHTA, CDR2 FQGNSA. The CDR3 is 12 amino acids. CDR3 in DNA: TGTGCCAGCAGCCAGGGGGTCCTCGAGCAGTACTTC. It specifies CASSQGVLEQYF.

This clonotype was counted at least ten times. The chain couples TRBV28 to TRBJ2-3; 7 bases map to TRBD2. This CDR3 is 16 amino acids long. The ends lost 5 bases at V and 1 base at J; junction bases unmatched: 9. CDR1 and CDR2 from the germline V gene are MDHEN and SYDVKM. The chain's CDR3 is CASSPGRGVRTDTQYF. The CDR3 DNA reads TGTGCCAGCAGTCCTGGACGGGGGGTCCGCACAGATACGCAGTATTTT.

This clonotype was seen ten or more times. CDR3 nucleotides: TGTGCCAGCAGCTACCGGAGGAATGAGCAGTTCTTC. It codes for CASSYRRNEQFF. V gene TRBV7-8 combines with J gene TRBJ2-1, with a weak D call TRBD2 (5 bases). The CDR3 spans 12 residues. Germline values: CDR1 SGHVS, CDR2 FQNEAQ. The V end lost 4 bases, the J end lost 7 bases, and 8 bases lay between the germline ends.

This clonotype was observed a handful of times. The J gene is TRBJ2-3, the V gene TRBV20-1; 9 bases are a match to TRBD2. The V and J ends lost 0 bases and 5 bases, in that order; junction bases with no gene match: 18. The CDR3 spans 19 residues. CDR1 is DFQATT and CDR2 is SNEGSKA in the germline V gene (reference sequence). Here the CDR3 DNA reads TGCAGTGCTAGAGATTTCGGCAGCATGGCGGGAGGGACGGGAGATACGCAGTATTTT. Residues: CSARDFGSMAGGTGDTQYF.

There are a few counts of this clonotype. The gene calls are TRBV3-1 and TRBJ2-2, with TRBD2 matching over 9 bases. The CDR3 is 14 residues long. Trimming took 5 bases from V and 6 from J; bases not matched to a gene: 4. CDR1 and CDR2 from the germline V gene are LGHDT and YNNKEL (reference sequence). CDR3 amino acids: CASSERLAAGELFF. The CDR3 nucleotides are TGTGCCAGCAGCGAAAGACTAGCGGCCGGGGAGCTGTTTTTT.

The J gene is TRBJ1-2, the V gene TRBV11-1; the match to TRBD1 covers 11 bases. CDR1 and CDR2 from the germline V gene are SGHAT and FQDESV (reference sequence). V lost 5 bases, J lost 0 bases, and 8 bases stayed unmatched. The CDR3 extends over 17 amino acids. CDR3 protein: CASSPRTGGRTNYGYTF. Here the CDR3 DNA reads TGTGCCAGCAGCCCCAGGACAGGGGGCCGAACTAACTATGGCTACACCTTC.

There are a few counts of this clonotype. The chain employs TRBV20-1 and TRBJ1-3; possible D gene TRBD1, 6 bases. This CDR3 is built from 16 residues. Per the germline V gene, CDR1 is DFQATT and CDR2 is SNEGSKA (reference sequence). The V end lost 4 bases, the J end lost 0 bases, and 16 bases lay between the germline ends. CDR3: CSAMQGSYFSGNTIYF. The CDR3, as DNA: TGCAGTGCTATGCAGGGGTCCTACTTCTCTGGAAACACCATATATTTT.

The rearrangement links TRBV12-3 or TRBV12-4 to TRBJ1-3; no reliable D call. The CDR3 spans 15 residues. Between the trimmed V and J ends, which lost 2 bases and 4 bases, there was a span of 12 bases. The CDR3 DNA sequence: TGTGCCAGCAGTTTAAGTCCTTCGCTGGGAAACACCATATATTTT. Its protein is CASSLSPSLGNTIYF.

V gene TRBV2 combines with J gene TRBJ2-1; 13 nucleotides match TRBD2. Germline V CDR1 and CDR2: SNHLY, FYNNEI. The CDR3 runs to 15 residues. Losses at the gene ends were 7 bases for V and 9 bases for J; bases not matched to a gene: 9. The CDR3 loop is CASKGPGLAGREQFF. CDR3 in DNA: TGTGCCAGCAAAGGGCCGGGACTAGCGGGACGTGAGCAGTTCTTC.

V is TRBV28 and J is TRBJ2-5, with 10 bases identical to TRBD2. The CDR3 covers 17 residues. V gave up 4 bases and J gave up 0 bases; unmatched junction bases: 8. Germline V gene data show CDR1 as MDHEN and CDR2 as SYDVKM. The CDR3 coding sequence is TGTGCCAGCAGTTCCCCCTGGACTAGCGGCTACCAAGAGACCCAGTACTTC. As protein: CASSSPWTSGYQETQYF.

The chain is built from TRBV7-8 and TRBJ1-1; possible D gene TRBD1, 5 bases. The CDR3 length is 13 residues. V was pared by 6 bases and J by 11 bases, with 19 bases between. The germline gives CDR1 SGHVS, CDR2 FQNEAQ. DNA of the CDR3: TGTGCCAGCAGTTCCGGGACGTTAGTTGGGGCTTTCTTT. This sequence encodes CASSSGTLVGAFF.

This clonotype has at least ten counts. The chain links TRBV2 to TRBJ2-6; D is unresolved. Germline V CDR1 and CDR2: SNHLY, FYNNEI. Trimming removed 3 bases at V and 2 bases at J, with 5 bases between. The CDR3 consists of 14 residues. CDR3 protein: CASSDTPGANVLTF. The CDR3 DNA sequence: TGTGCCAGCAGTGACACGCCTGGGGCCAACGTCCTGACTTTC. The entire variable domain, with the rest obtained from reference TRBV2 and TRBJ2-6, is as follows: EPEVTQTPSHQVTQMGQEVILRCVPISNHLYFYWYRQILGQKVEFLVSFYNNEISEKSEIFDDQFSVERPDGSNFTLKIRSTKLEDSAMYFCASSDTPGANVLTFGAGSRLTVL.

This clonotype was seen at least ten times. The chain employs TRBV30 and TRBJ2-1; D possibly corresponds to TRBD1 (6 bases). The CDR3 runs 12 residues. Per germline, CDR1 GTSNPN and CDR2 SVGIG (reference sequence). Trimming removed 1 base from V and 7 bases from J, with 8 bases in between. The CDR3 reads CAWSATGNEQFF. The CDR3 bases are TGTGCCTGGAGTGCCACAGGGAATGAGCAGTTCTTC.

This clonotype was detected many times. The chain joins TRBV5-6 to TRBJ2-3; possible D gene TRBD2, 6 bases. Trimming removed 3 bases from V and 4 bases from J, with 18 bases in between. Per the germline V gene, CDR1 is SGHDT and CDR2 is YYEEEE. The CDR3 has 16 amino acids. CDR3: CASSWGGLRGSDTQYF. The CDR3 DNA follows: TGTGCCAGCAGCTGGGGAGGACTAAGGGGATCAGATACGCAGTATTTT.

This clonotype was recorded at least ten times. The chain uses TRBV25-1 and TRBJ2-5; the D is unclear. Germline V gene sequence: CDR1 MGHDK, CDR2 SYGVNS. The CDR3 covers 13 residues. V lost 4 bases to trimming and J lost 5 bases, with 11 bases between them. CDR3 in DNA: TGTGCCAGCAGTGTGTATGGAGAGGAGACCCAGTACTTC. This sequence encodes CASSVYGEETQYF.

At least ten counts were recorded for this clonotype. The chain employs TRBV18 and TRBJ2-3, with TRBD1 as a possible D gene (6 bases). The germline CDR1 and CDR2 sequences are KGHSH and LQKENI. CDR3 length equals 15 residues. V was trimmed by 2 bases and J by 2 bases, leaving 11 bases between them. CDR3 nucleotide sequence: TGTGCCAGCTCACCAGGGGGCCTTTCCACAGATACGCAGTATTTT. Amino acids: CASSPGGLSTDTQYF.

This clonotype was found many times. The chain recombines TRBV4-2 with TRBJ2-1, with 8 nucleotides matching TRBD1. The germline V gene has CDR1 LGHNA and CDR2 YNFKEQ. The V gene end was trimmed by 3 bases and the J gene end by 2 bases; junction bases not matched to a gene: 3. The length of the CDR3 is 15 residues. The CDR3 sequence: CASSHRQGTYNEQFF. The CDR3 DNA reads TGTGCCAGCAGCCACCGACAGGGGACCTACAATGAGCAGTTCTTC.

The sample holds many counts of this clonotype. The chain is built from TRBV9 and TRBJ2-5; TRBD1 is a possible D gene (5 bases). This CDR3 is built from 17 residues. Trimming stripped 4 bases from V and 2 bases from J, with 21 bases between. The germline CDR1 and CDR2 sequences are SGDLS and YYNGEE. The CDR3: CASSPGWLDMGQETQYF. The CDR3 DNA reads TGTGCCAGCAGCCCCGGGTGGTTGGACATGGGACAAGAGACCCAGTACTTC.

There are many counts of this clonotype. The CDR3 DNA follows: TGTGCCACCAGTGATACGGGACAGGGGAACTATGGCTACACCTTC. Translating gives CATSDTGQGNYGYTF. This chain links TRBV24-1 with TRBJ1-2, with 10 bases aligning to TRBD1. This CDR3 contains 15 residues. Germline trimming cut 3 bases from V and 2 bases from J; bases unmatched to any gene: 2. Germline V CDR1 and CDR2: KGHDR, SFDVKD.

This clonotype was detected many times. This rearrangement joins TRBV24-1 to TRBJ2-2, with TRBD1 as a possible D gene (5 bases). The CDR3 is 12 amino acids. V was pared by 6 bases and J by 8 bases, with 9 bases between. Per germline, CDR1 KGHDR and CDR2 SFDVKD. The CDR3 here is CATSQGRGELFF. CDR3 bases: TGTGCCACCAGTCAGGGTCGAGGGGAGCTGTTTTTT.

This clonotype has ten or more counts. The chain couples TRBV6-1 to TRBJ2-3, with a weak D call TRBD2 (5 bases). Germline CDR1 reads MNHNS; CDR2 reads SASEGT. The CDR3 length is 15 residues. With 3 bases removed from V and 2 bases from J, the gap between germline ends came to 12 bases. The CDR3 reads CASSDSSSNTDTQYF. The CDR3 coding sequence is TGTGCCAGCAGTGATTCCTCTAGCAACACAGATACGCAGTATTTT.